These 12 T cell receptor beta chains came from one sample sequenced in a study of radiotherapy plus CTLA-4 blockade in lung cancer. TCRdb keeps only in-frame clones here, not all; method: immunoSEQ multiplex PCR. The sample has some 23,000 clones, around 72% seen once. Sequenced material: peripheral blood, taken from a patient treated with radiotherapy plus ipilimumab. The receptors shown here come from a human donor with non-small cell lung cancer who had stable disease on radiotherapy plus ipilimumab.

The CDR3 DNA reads as TGTGCCAGCAGCCCACTAGCGGGAGGGCCAGCGGTGGGAGAGCAGTACTTC. Translating it yields CASSPLAGGPAVGEQYF. The rearrangement uses TRBV7-6 and TRBJ2-7; TRBD2 aligns across 13 bases. CDR1 is SGHVS and CDR2 is FNYEAQ in the germline V gene. J gave up 7 bases and V 5 bases, and 14 bases lay outside the gene matches. The CDR3 is 17 amino acids.

The chain joins TRBV7-8 to TRBJ2-5, with D possibly matching TRBD2 (6 bases). Germline CDR1 is SGHVS and CDR2 is FQNEAQ. The germline V and J ends were trimmed by 5 bases and 5 bases, with 15 bases remaining between them. The CDR3 contains 14 residues. DNA of the CDR3: TGTGCCAGCAGCCAACGGAGGGGCCAGGAGACCCAGTACTTC. Amino acid sequence: CASSQRRGQETQYF. The full variable domain, in which reference TRBV7-8 and TRBJ2-5 provide the parts outside the CDR3, is GAGVSQSPRYKVAKRGQDVALRCDPISGHVSLFWYQQALGQGPEFLTYFQNEAQLDKSGLPSDRFFAERPEGSVSTLKIQRTQQEDSAVYLCASSQRRGQETQYFGPGTRLLVL.

The chain recombines TRBV6-6 with TRBJ2-7, with D possibly being TRBD1 (6 bases). CDR1 MNHNY and CDR2 SVGAGI come from the germline V gene (reference sequence). The CDR3 has 15 residues. Trimming left V 3 bases short and J 6 bases short, with 18 bases between. CDR3 residues: CASSYDSGAGGEQYF. CDR3 sequence (DNA): TGTGCCAGCAGTTATGATTCAGGGGCTGGGGGCGAGCAGTACTTC.

The V call is TRBV6-5, the J call TRBJ2-5, with 9 bases fitting TRBD2. Germline V lookup: CDR1 MNHEY, CDR2 SVGAGI. The CDR3 is 15 residues long. V lost 0 bases and J lost 11; bases outside the gene matches: 10. The CDR3 DNA sequence: TGTGCCAGCAGTTACTCGCGCGGGAGGGCCAAAGAGCAGTACTTC. Translation: CASSYSRGRAKEQYF.

V usage is TRBV7-2 and J usage is TRBJ2-3; no clear D. Germline V gene data show CDR1 as SGHTA and CDR2 as FQGNSA. The ends were cut back, 1 base at V and 0 bases at J, with 5 bases in the middle. The CDR3 is 14 amino acids. The CDR3 is CASSLDRSTDTQYF. CDR3 DNA sequence: TGTGCCAGCAGCTTAGACAGAAGCACAGATACGCAGTATTTT. Supplemented by reference TRBV7-2 and TRBJ2-3, the full variable domain reads GAGVSQSPSNKVTEKGKDVELRCDPISGHTALYWYRQSLGQGLEFLIYFQGNSAPDKSGLPSDRFSAERTGGSVSTLTIQRTQQEDSAVYLCASSLDRSTDTQYFGPGTRLTVL.

As for this clone: At one of its ends the junction is not consistent with the germline gene, which may arise from a read error. The sample carries other DNA sequences with the same CDR3. V usage is TRBV11-2 and J usage is TRBJ1-4; D ambiguous. CDR3 length equals 15 residues. CDR1 and CDR2 from the germline V gene are SGHAT and FQNNGV. The CDR3, as DNA: TGCGCCAGCAGCTCGTTAGGGTTCGGGTGGGCAAAACTGTTTTTT. This encodes CASSSLGFGWAKLFF.

The chain employs TRBV11-3 and TRBJ2-3; 14 bases match TRBD2. Per germline, CDR1 SGHNT and CDR2 YENEEA. The CDR3 is 20 amino acids. V shed 0 bases, J shed 2 bases, and the junction held 10 bases outside the gene matches. The CDR3 spells CASSLDSLGLAGGDTDTQYF. CDR3 nucleotide sequence: TGTGCCAGCAGCTTAGATTCTCTCGGACTAGCGGGAGGAGACACAGATACGCAGTATTTT.

This clone was counted a few times. The chain is built from TRBV9 and TRBJ2-1; the match to TRBD2 covers 11 bases. The V gene end was trimmed by 0 bases and the J gene end by 7 bases; junction bases not matched to a gene: 15. This CDR3 spans 19 amino acids. CDR1 is SGDLS, CDR2 YYNGEE, per germline. CDR3 residues: CASSVGGSGRARTGNEQFF. The CDR3 DNA reads as TGTGCCAGCAGCGTAGGAGGTAGCGGGAGGGCCAGGACGGGGAATGAGCAGTTCTTC.

This chain joins TRBV11-2 and TRBJ2-7, with D uncertain. The ends were cut back, 1 base at V and 6 bases at J, with 10 bases in the middle. CDR3 length: 13 residues. In germline, CDR1 is SGHAT, CDR2 FQNNGV. In DNA form, the CDR3 reads TGTGCCAGCAGCTTAGGGCCGCAAATCGAGCAGTACTTC. Translated, it gives CASSLGPQIEQYF.

This clone was found once. V gene TRBV29-1 combines with J gene TRBJ1-1, with 7 bases identical to TRBD1. Germline CDR1 and CDR2: SQVTM and ANQGSEA. This CDR3 region has 14 residues. J was trimmed by 0 bases and V by 4 bases; bases with no gene match: 5. DNA of the CDR3: TGCAGCGTTGGGATGACAGGGTTGAACACTGAAGCTTTCTTT. Translation: CSVGMTGLNTEAFF.

This chain joins TRBV5-8 and TRBJ2-3; possible D gene TRBD1, 6 bases. CDR3 length: 13 residues. Per the germline V gene, CDR1 is SGHTS and CDR2 is YDEGEE. V lost 4 bases and J 7 bases, leaving 13 bases between the germline ends. This CDR3 is CASSQNQGNTQYF. CDR3 coding DNA: TGTGCCAGCAGCCAAAACCAGGGGAATACGCAGTATTTT.

This clone showed up just once. The chain joins TRBV5-4 to TRBJ2-5, with a possible D match to TRBD2 (5 bases). Deletions cut 4 bases from V and 4 bases from J, with 14 bases between. Germline CDR1 is SGHNT and CDR2 is YYREEE (reference sequence). The CDR3 consists of 14 residues. The CDR3 region is CASSLRQTRETQYF. As DNA, the CDR3 is TGTGCCAGCAGCCTACGACAAACTAGAGAGACCCAGTACTTC.